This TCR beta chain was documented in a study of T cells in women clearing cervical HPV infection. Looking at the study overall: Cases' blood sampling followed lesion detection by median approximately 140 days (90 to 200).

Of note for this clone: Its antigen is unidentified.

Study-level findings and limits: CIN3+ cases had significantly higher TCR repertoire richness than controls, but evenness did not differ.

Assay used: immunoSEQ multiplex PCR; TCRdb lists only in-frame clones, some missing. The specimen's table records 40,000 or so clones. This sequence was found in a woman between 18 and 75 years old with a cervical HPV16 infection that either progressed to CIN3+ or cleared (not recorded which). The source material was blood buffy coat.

This CDR3 reads CASSRRDSSYEQYF. The covered CDR3 bases are TGTGCCAGCAGCCGCCGGGACAGCTCCTACGAG. V gene TRBV5-6 combines with J gene TRBJ2-7, with TRBD1 matching 7 bases. The read ends 3 residues before the CDR3 terminus; that terminus is restored from the germline J gene. Germline-derived CDR1 and CDR2 are SGHDT and YYEEEE. The CDR3 has 14 residues. The V and J ends lost 4 bases and 0 bases, in that order; junction bases with no gene match: 4. Supplemented by reference TRBV5-6 and TRBJ2-7, the full variable domain reads DAGVTQSPTHLIKTRGQQVTLRCSPKSGHDTVSWYQQALGQGPQFIFQYYEEEERQRGNFPDRFSGHQFPNYSSELNVNALLLGDSALYLCASSRRDSSYEQYFGPGTRLTVT.